The 18 T cell receptor beta chains presented below share a single source sample, sequenced in a study of blood T cells in healthy people across ages. Primed by a sample-barcoded 5' primer and a J-beta primer mix, a second PCR proceeded for 7 to 11 cycles. TCRdb ran MiXCR on the 5' RACE reads and lists one entry per CDR3 protein. The table lists around 800,000 distinct CDR3 sequences, around 24% of them singletons. These data were also filed under a second study, of T cells of mothers and their children.

The sample comprised blood. These receptors originate from a boy younger than 18 in good health.

This clonotype was seen more than once but under ten times. The chain recombines TRBV9 with TRBJ2-3; TRBD2 might be the D (6 bases). Trimming left V 3 bases short and J 4 bases short, with 12 bases between. The germline V gene encodes CDR1 SGDLS and CDR2 YYNGEE. The CDR3 runs to 14 residues. CDR3 DNA sequence: TGTGCCAGCAGCGCCCTCGGGGGTTCAGATACGCAGTATTTT. As protein: CASSALGGSDTQYF.

In its sample, this clonotype was seen a few times. This chain links TRBV12-3 or TRBV12-4 with TRBJ2-2, with D uncertain. This CDR3 has 13 residues. Trimming shortened V by 5 bases and J by 2 bases, and 6 bases separated the two germline ends. CDR3 protein: CASSTYNTGELFF. The CDR3 nucleotides are TGTGCCAGCAGTACCTACAACACCGGGGAGCTGTTTTTT.

V usage is TRBV3-1 and J usage is TRBJ2-1, with a weak D call TRBD2 (5 bases). Germline V gives CDR1 LGHDT, CDR2 YNNKEL (reference sequence). The V gene lost 7 bases and the J gene lost 0 bases, with 13 bases spanning the gap. The CDR3 consists of 15 residues. In nucleotides, the CDR3 is TGTGCCAGCACCACGGGAAGCAGCTCCTACAATGAGCAGTTCTTC. Protein: CASTTGSSSYNEQFF.

The chain couples TRBV20-1 to TRBJ1-3; D remains unclear. The length of the CDR3 is 13 residues. Trimming shortened V by 2 bases and J by 0 bases, and 5 bases separated the two germline ends. Germline V gene sequence: CDR1 DFQATT, CDR2 SNEGSKA (reference sequence). Written as DNA, the CDR3 is TGCAGTGCTAGATACCCCTCTGGAAACACCATATATTTT. Its translation: CSARYPSGNTIYF.

This clonotype was seen repeatedly, ten times or more. The chain has TRBV5-1 and TRBJ2-7, with D unclear. The ends were cut back, 1 base at V and 0 bases at J, with 5 bases in the middle. The CDR3 consists of 13 residues. Germline V gives CDR1 SGHRS, CDR2 YFSETQ. CDR3 bases: TGCGCCAGCAGCTTGAACCCCTCCTACGAGCAGTACTTC. Translating it yields CASSLNPSYEQYF.

This clonotype was seen a handful of times. The CDR3 sequence: CSARIGRGRTEAFF. In DNA form, the CDR3 reads TGCAGTGCTAGAATCGGCAGGGGGAGGACTGAAGCTTTCTTT. The gene calls are TRBV20-1 and TRBJ1-1; 7 bases are shared with TRBD1. Trimming removed 2 bases from V and 5 bases from J; junction bases left unmatched: 8. This CDR3 is built from 14 residues. In germline, CDR1 is DFQATT, CDR2 SNEGSKA (reference sequence).

CDR3 sequence (DNA): TGCAGCGTTTACAGGGGATATGGCTACACCTTC. Its translation: CSVYRGYGYTF. The chain joins TRBV29-1 to TRBJ1-2; 7 bases fit TRBD1. The CDR3 covers 11 residues. CDR1 and CDR2 from the germline V gene are SQVTM and ANQGSEA. The J segment lost 5 bases and the V segment lost 5 bases, leaving 2 bases of the junction unmatched.

This clonotype was seen more than once but under ten times. This CDR3 is CASGQTGETQYF. CDR3 sequence (DNA): TGTGCCAGCGGGCAGACGGGGGAGACCCAGTACTTC. V and J are TRBV6-2 or TRBV6-3 and TRBJ2-5, with D perhaps matching TRBD2 (5 bases). V was cut by 8 bases and J by 5 bases, with 12 bases left in between. The CDR3 spans 12 residues. Germline CDR1 MNHEY, CDR2 SVGEGT.

The V and J genes are TRBV19 and TRBJ1-5, with D maybe TRBD1 (6 bases). Deletions cut 7 bases from V and 3 bases from J, with 13 bases between. CDR1 and CDR2 (germline): LNHDA, SQIVND (reference sequence). This CDR3 contains 14 residues. The CDR3 DNA sequence: TGTGCCAGTAACCTCCGGGGGCTCAATCAGCCCCAGCATTTT. Protein: CASNLRGLNQPQHF. The whole variable domain, remainder taken from reference TRBV19 and TRBJ1-5, is DGGITQSPKYLFRKEGQNVTLSCEQNLNHDAMYWYRQDPGQGLRLIYYSQIVNDFQKGDIAEGYSVSREKKESFPLTVTSAQKNPTAFYLCASNLRGLNQPQHFGDGTRLSIL.

The V gene is TRBV29-1, the J gene TRBJ2-7; D tentatively fits TRBD1 or TRBD2 (6 bases each). Trimming removed 4 bases at V and 3 bases at J, with 13 bases between. The length of the CDR3 is 13 residues. From germline, CDR1 is SQVTM and CDR2 ANQGSEA. The CDR3 region is CSVVGGPSYEQYF. CDR3 DNA sequence: TGCAGCGTTGTGGGGGGCCCTAGCTACGAGCAGTACTTC.

The rearrangement uses TRBV19 and TRBJ1-2, with unresolved D. Looked up from germline, CDR1 is LNHDA and CDR2 is SQIVND (reference sequence). V lost 3 bases, J lost 4 bases, and 9 bases lay in between. There are 13 residues in the CDR3. The CDR3 is CASSIRQSYGYTF. In nucleotides, the CDR3 is TGTGCCAGTAGTATCAGGCAGTCCTATGGCTACACCTTC. Complete variable domain (other parts from reference TRBV19 and TRBJ1-2): DGGITQSPKYLFRKEGQNVTLSCEQNLNHDAMYWYRQDPGQGLRLIYYSQIVNDFQKGDIAEGYSVSREKKESFPLTVTSAQKNPTAFYLCASSIRQSYGYTFGSGTRLTVV.

The chain combines TRBV20-1 with TRBJ2-5; D is possibly TRBD1 (6 bases). Germline CDR1 is DFQATT and CDR2 is SNEGSKA (reference sequence). This CDR3 comprises 14 residues. V shed 1 base and J shed 2 bases, with 11 bases lying between them. The CDR3 DNA follows: TGCAGTGCTAGAGTCGCAGGGGAACAAGAGACCCAGTACTTC. This sequence encodes CSARVAGEQETQYF.

A few counts support this clonotype. One junction end disagrees with the germline gene, perhaps due to a read error. The chain is built from TRBV12-3 or TRBV12-4 and TRBJ1-4; D uncertain. The CDR3 contains 12 residues. The CDR3 nucleotides are TGTGCCAGCAGTCCCTCCGACGAAAAACTGCTTTTT. It specifies CASSPSDEKLLF.

V gene TRBV20-1 combines with J gene TRBJ1-5; 7 positions agree with TRBD1. The CDR3 length is 14 residues. J was trimmed by 2 bases and V by 4 bases; bases with no gene match: 5. Germline loops: CDR1 DFQATT, CDR2 SNEGSKA (reference sequence). CDR3 loop: CSATRQGGNQPQHF. In DNA, the CDR3 is TGCAGTGCTACGAGACAGGGAGGCAATCAGCCCCAGCATTTT.

This clonotype has a handful of counts. The rearrangement joins TRBV6-7 to TRBJ1-2, with D perhaps TRBD1 (6 bases). TRBV6-7 is an open reading frame, and its role is uncertain. V was shortened by 7 bases and J by 5 bases, with 14 bases between the two germline ends. The CDR3 length is 13 residues. The CDR3 DNA reads TGTGCCAGCATAGGGACACGGGAATATGGCTACACCTTC. Protein product: CASIGTREYGYTF.

The V call is TRBV27, the J call TRBJ2-7, with 8 bases matching TRBD2. The CDR3 totals 14 residues. CDR1 is MNHEY and CDR2 is SMNVEV in the germline V gene (reference sequence). With V trimmed by 5 bases and J by 1 base, 4 bases remained unmatched. CDR3: CASSRRGVSYEQYF. The CDR3 region has the DNA TGTGCCAGCAGTCGGCGGGGGGTGTCCTACGAGCAGTACTTC.

The J gene is TRBJ1-4, the V gene TRBV4-2, with 8 bases that match TRBD1. The CDR3 contains 17 residues. V shed 0 bases and J 8 bases; nucleotides not matched to a gene: 11. CDR1 and CDR2 (germline): LGHNA, YNFKEQ. CDR3 nucleotide sequence: TGTGCCAGCAGCCAAGACCCGGCAGGGGGCGGGTTAGAAAAACTGTTTTTT. It yields the protein CASSQDPAGGGLEKLFF.

The rearrangement uses TRBV20-1 and TRBJ2-5, with TRBD2 matching 8 bases. J lost 4 bases, V lost 4 bases, and 8 bases had no gene match. There are 14 residues in the CDR3. Germline CDR1 DFQATT, CDR2 SNEGSKA (reference sequence). CDR3 residues: CSAIPGTSGETQYF. CDR3 sequence (DNA): TGCAGTGCTATTCCTGGGACTAGTGGAGAGACCCAGTACTTC.